This T cell receptor beta chain originates from a study of blood T cell repertoires in COVID-19. The V gene's germline CDR1 is SGDLS and CDR2 YYNGEE. V was shortened by 6 bases and J by 4 bases, with 8 bases between the two germline ends. The CDR3 totals 13 residues. Method: immunoSEQ multiplex PCR; TCRdb's copy keeps in-frame clones and lacks some. The table includes more than 350,000 clones, approximately 90% detected once. Participant age was about 18 to 89 years, and participants resided in roughly 25 US areas. Input material: PBMCs or T cells enriched from blood (not recorded which). The J gene is TRBJ2-6, the V gene TRBV9, with D unclear. The sequence was obtained from a woman under 30 who had been exposed to COVID-19. This chain's CDR3 is CASTTPGANVLTF. Written as DNA, the CDR3 is TGTGCCAGCACCACTCCCGGGGCCAACGTCCTGACTTTC. The whole variable domain, filled in from reference TRBV9 and TRBJ2-6, reads DSGVTQTPKHLITATGQRVTLRCSPRSGDLSVYWYQQSLDQGLQFLIQYYNGEERAKGNILERFSAQQFPDLHSELNLSSLELGDSALYFCASTTPGANVLTFGAGSRLTVL.